This T cell receptor beta chain was captured in a study of beta chain features in type 1 diabetes. The entirety of the isolated RNA underwent reverse transcription, so expressed TCRB transcripts were sequenced. TCRdb's copy holds only in-frame clones and misses some; the assay was immunoSEQ multiplex PCR. The sample has 200,000 to 300,000 clones; 14% are singletons. Study-wide results and limits: Sequencing from cDNA could over-represent high-TCR-expressing cells. All four CD4+ subsets from Type 1 diabetes patients carried moderately but significantly shorter TCRB CDR3s.

In all sorted populations, purity surpassed 95%. As concerns this clone: What it binds is unknown.

Germline CDR1 reads SNHLY; CDR2 reads FYNNEI. The CDR3 is 12 amino acids. The chain links TRBV2 to TRBJ2-5, with 8 bases fitting TRBD1. The end of the DNA aligns better with TRBJ2-7, so the J call may be wrong. What was sequenced was naive CD4+ T cells from blood. This clonotype was sampled from a woman aged 40 to 49 in good health. The CDR3 bases are TGTGCCAGCAGTGAGGACAGGGACGAGCAGTACTTC. It yields the protein CASSEDRDEQYF.